This entry lists 9 T cell receptor beta chains sequenced from one sample in a study of human T cells and chemical hapten exposure. Time point reported: pre-sensitization, week 0. Stated treatment: therapeutic diphenylcyclopropenone sensitization with weekly scalp DPC. Someone pulled total RNA out of unfractionated whole blood. One entry per CDR3 protein results from TCRdb running MiXCR on the RACE reads. The sample consists of fewer than 45,000 distinct CDR3 sequences, 9.5% to 15% of them appearing once. Source: whole blood, taken in connection with sensitization to the hapten diphenylcyclopropenone (DPC). Receptor source: a woman aged 35 to 49 with alopecia areata. Some clones in this sample may be carry-over from other donors' samples.

The rearrangement links TRBV21-1 to TRBJ2-5. TRBV21-1 is labeled a pseudogene. There are 14 residues in the CDR3. The CDR3 region is CASSKGSGRETQYF. As DNA, the CDR3 is TGTGCCAGCAGCAAGGGGTCGGGTCGAGAGACCCAGTACTTC.

This clonotype was observed many times. V and J are TRBV6-5 and TRBJ1-6, with D perhaps TRBD1 (5 bases). The germline V gene encodes CDR1 MNHEY and CDR2 SVGAGI. This CDR3 has 14 amino acids. Trimming pared 6 bases from V and 4 bases from J, leaving 10 bases between. Here the CDR3 reads CASRTRQYNSPLHF. The DNA for the CDR3 is TGTGCCAGCAGAACCAGACAGTATAATTCACCCCTCCACTTT.

The CDR3 nucleotides are TGTGCCAGCTCACCTTCCGGGGGAGAGACCCAGTACTTC. Translating it yields CASSPSGGETQYF. V gene TRBV18 combines with J gene TRBJ2-5; tentatively, D is TRBD2 (6 bases). The germline V and J ends were trimmed by 3 bases and 4 bases, with 9 bases remaining between them. From germline, CDR1 is KGHSH and CDR2 LQKENI. The CDR3 runs 13 residues.

V and J are TRBV28 and TRBJ2-1; 9 nucleotides align to TRBD2. The V segment lost 6 bases and the J segment 4 bases; nucleotides outside the gene matches: 7. From germline, CDR1 is MDHEN and CDR2 SYDVKM. The CDR3 sequence is 15 residues long. CDR3 DNA sequence: TGTGCCAGCAGGTTAGCGGGAGCTAGGTACAATGAGCAGTTCTTC. Amino acid sequence: CASRLAGARYNEQFF.

This clonotype occurred a few times. The chain combines TRBV25-1 with TRBJ2-7; D is unclear. In germline, CDR1 is MGHDK, CDR2 SYGVNS. V was clipped by 4 bases and J by 4 bases, with 5 bases between them. The CDR3 extends over 11 amino acids. The DNA for the CDR3 is TGTGCCAGCAGTGGAAGGTACGAGCAGTACTTC. As protein: CASSGRYEQYF.

The rearrangement links TRBV20-1 to TRBJ2-1, with 10 bases lining up with TRBD2. V lost 4 bases, J lost 5 bases, and 14 bases stayed unmatched. The length of the CDR3 is 17 residues. Per germline, CDR1 DFQATT and CDR2 SNEGSKA (reference sequence). CDR3 sequence reads: CSAKPSGGPTRDNEQFF. In nucleotides, the CDR3 is TGCAGTGCTAAACCTAGCGGGGGCCCAACGCGAGACAATGAGCAGTTCTTC.

This clonotype was picked up a small number of times. DNA for the CDR3: TGTGCTAGTGGCCCCTCCCCTAGTAGTGAGCAGTTCTTC. It codes for CASGPSPSSEQFF. The chain joins TRBV12-5 to TRBJ2-1, with D unresolved. The CDR3 covers 13 residues. Trimming left V 6 bases short and J 9 bases short, with 15 bases between. Germline CDR1 reads LGHNT; CDR2 reads FRNRAP.

This clonotype was seen repeatedly, ten times or more. The J gene is TRBJ2-2, the V gene TRBV20-1, with D tentatively TRBD1 (6 bases). Germline V gives CDR1 DFQATT, CDR2 SNEGSKA (reference sequence). V was trimmed by 1 base and J by 7 bases, leaving 19 bases between them. CDR3 length: 16 amino acids. The CDR3 DNA reads TGCAGTGCTAGAGGAGGGCAGGGGAGAACAGGCGGGGAGCTGTTTTTT. It encodes CSARGGQGRTGGELFF.

This clonotype was seen ten or more times. The chain couples TRBV11-2 to TRBJ2-6, with TRBD1 matching over 8 bases. With 6 bases clipped from V and 1 base from J, the junction kept 5 bases outside the gene matches. CDR1 and CDR2 (germline): SGHAT, FQNNGV. The CDR3 is made up of 16 amino acids. DNA of the CDR3: TGTGCCAGCAGGGACAGGGACAGGTCTGGGGCCAACGTCCTGACTTTC. This sequence encodes CASRDRDRSGANVLTF. Full variable domain (outside the CDR3, taken from reference TRBV11-2 and TRBJ2-6): EAGVAQSPRYKIIEKRQSVAFWCNPISGHATLYWYQQILGQGPKLLIQFQNNGVVDDSQLPKDRFSAERLKGVDSTLKIQPAKLEDSAVYLCASRDRDRSGANVLTFGAGSRLTVL.